Presented here are 20 T cell receptor beta chains from one specimen sequenced in a study of vaccination effects on CD4 cells after COVID-19. Clones were sequenced by immunoSEQ multiplex PCR, and TCRdb holds only the in-frame ones, with some missing. The table has 64,000 or so clones, around 78% seen once. No antigen has been identified for these receptors. Before sequencing took place, the ViraFEST assay used viral peptide pools to expand antigen-specific CD4+ T cells. The culture ran for roughly ten days before CD4+ T cells were isolated. The participants, recipients of two vaccine doses, got either BNT162b2 or mRNA-1273. The sequencing used CD4+ T cells from PBMCs cultured with HCoV-OC43 spike peptides, collected after COVID-19 vaccination. This sample's subset: HCoV-OC43 spike overlapping peptide pool stimulation. These receptors were taken from a human donor who received a COVID-19 vaccine.

This chain links TRBV2 with TRBJ1-3; no clear D gene. Germline V gene data show CDR1 as SNHLY and CDR2 as FYNNEI. The CDR3 consists of 16 residues. V lost 7 bases and J 4 bases, leaving 20 bases between the germline ends. CDR3 protein: CASKFKKALPGNTIYF. CDR3 sequence (DNA): TGTGCCAGCAAATTTAAAAAGGCCCTTCCGGGAAACACCATATATTTT.

The chain couples TRBV6-6 to TRBJ2-5; 11 nucleotides match TRBD1. CDR3 length: 13 residues. Germline CDR1 is MNHNY and CDR2 is SVGAGI (reference sequence). Germline trimming cut 6 bases from V and 5 bases from J; bases unmatched to any gene: 2. The CDR3 DNA reads as TGTGCCAGCAGCTGGACAGGGGGCGAGACCCAGTACTTC. Translating gives CASSWTGGETQYF.

The chain recombines TRBV10-3 with TRBJ2-1; 8 bases line up with TRBD1. The CDR3 is made up of 13 amino acids. In germline, CDR1 is ENHRY, CDR2 SYGVKD. V shed 6 bases, J shed 9 bases, and the junction held 7 bases outside the gene matches. The chain's CDR3 is CAIRETGVTEQFF. The CDR3 nucleotides read TGTGCCATCAGGGAGACAGGGGTTACTGAGCAGTTCTTC.

There are a few counts of this clone. This sequence joins TRBV11-2 and TRBJ2-1; D uncertain. The CDR3 has 11 residues. Trimming left V 6 bases short and J 8 bases short, with 8 bases between. Germline CDR1 SGHAT, CDR2 FQNNGV. The CDR3 bases are TGTGCCAGCAGTCAAGGCGATGAGCAGTTCTTC. This encodes CASSQGDEQFF.

This clone was seen a single time. The rearrangement uses TRBV7-8 and TRBJ2-1, with 8 bases lining up with TRBD1. CDR3 length: 14 residues. The V gene end was trimmed by 5 bases and the J gene end by 5 bases; junction bases not matched to a gene: 5. Germline values: CDR1 SGHVS, CDR2 FQNEAQ. CDR3 DNA: TGTGCCAGCAGCCGCGGGACAGGAGACAATGAGCAGTTCTTC. Translating it yields CASSRGTGDNEQFF. Full variable domain (outside the CDR3, taken from reference TRBV7-8 and TRBJ2-1): GAGVSQSPRYKVAKRGQDVALRCDPISGHVSLFWYQQALGQGPEFLTYFQNEAQLDKSGLPSDRFFAERPEGSVSTLKIQRTQQEDSAVYLCASSRGTGDNEQFFGPGTRLTVL.

The chain has TRBV20-1 and TRBJ1-6; D unresolved. Germline V CDR1 and CDR2: DFQATT, SNEGSKA (reference sequence). The V end lost 3 bases, the J end lost 7 bases, and 7 bases lay between the germline ends. This CDR3 is 12 amino acids long. The CDR3 nucleotides are TGCAGTGCTAGTAACAGCAATTCACCCCTCCACTTT. Translated, it gives CSASNSNSPLHF.

V is TRBV4-1 and J is TRBJ2-1; 8 bases fit TRBD1. The CDR3 is 16 amino acids. Germline CDR1 MGHRA, CDR2 YSYEKL. With V trimmed by 0 bases and J by 9 bases, 10 bases remained unmatched. CDR3 bases: TGCGCCAGCAGCCAAGATCTCAGGGGGCGCTGGGGTGAGCAGTTCTTC. Its protein product is CASSQDLRGRWGEQFF.

This clone was seen a few times. The V call is TRBV7-3, the J call TRBJ1-5; D unclear. This CDR3 spans 20 amino acids. The germline V gene encodes CDR1 SGHTA and CDR2 FQGTGA. Trimming stripped 1 base from V and 2 bases from J, with 24 bases between. In DNA, the CDR3 is TGTGCCAGCAGCTTAAGGCGGCCATTCGGGCTATTCGGACGCAATCAGCCCCAGCATTTT. This translates into CASSLRRPFGLFGRNQPQHF.

The V and J genes are TRBV5-1 and TRBJ2-5; weak D call: TRBD2 (7 bases). The CDR3 is 16 amino acids. Germline V gene lookup returns CDR1 SGHRS and CDR2 YFSETQ. Trimming pared 3 bases from V and 3 bases from J, leaving 18 bases between. CDR3 sequence reads: CASSWEPGGLEETQYF. DNA for the CDR3: TGCGCCAGCAGCTGGGAACCCGGGGGGCTAGAAGAGACCCAGTACTTC.

This CDR3 is CASSRDDTEAFF. CDR3 DNA: TGTGCCAGCAGTCGGGACGACACTGAAGCTTTCTTT. V and J are TRBV6-2 or TRBV6-3 and TRBJ1-1; TRBD1 is a possible D gene (5 bases). V lost 5 bases to trimming and J lost 3 bases, with 7 bases between them. The CDR3 has 12 residues. CDR1 and CDR2 from the germline V gene are MNHEY and SVGEGT.

The chain couples TRBV5-1 to TRBJ2-7; D not certain. The germline V gene encodes CDR1 SGHRS and CDR2 YFSETQ. Trimming took 5 bases from V and 4 from J, leaving 4 bases between them. The CDR3 is made up of 10 amino acids. Written as DNA, the CDR3 is TGCGCCAGCAGGGGTTACGAGCAGTACGTC. It translates to CASRGYEQYV.

This chain uses TRBV7-8 with TRBJ1-2, with D perhaps matching TRBD1 (5 bases). The CDR3 covers 12 residues. Per the germline V gene, CDR1 is SGHVS and CDR2 is FQNEAQ. V lost 5 bases, J lost 10 bases, and 14 bases lay in between. The CDR3 DNA reads TGTGCCAGCAGCCCAGCCAAGGGGTTCTACACCTTC. It encodes CASSPAKGFYTF. The variable domain in full, with the rest retrieved from reference TRBV7-8 and TRBJ1-2, is GAGVSQSPRYKVAKRGQDVALRCDPISGHVSLFWYQQALGQGPEFLTYFQNEAQLDKSGLPSDRFFAERPEGSVSTLKIQRTQQEDSAVYLCASSPAKGFYTFGSGTRLTVV.

This chain joins TRBV6-2 or TRBV6-3 and TRBJ2-7; 7 bases are shared with TRBD1. This CDR3 has 15 residues. V lost 2 bases to trimming and J lost 1 base; unmatched junction nucleotides: 5. Per germline, CDR1 MNHEY and CDR2 SVGEGT. DNA of the CDR3: TGTGCCAGCAGTTACGTGCCAGGGGGTTCCTACGAGCAGTACGTC. Residues: CASSYVPGGSYEQYV.

This clone occurred a few times. The rearrangement uses TRBV7-2 and TRBJ1-5; D remains ambiguous. The ends were cut back, 3 bases at V and 7 bases at J, with 10 bases in the middle. The CDR3 is made up of 13 amino acids. Germline V CDR1 and CDR2: SGHTA, FQGNSA. The chain's CDR3 is CASSLWEGQPQHF. The CDR3 DNA follows: TGTGCCAGCAGCTTGTGGGAAGGCCAGCCCCAGCATTTT.

V usage is TRBV24-1 and J usage is TRBJ2-7; TRBD2 is a possible D gene (6 bases). Germline CDR1 and CDR2: KGHDR and SFDVKD. There are 16 residues in the CDR3. The ends were cut back, 2 bases at V and 3 bases at J, with 16 bases in the middle. This CDR3 is CATSDSPWGECYEQYV. CDR3 nucleotide sequence: TGTGCCACCAGTGATTCGCCGTGGGGGGAGTGCTACGAGCAGTACGTC.

The CDR3 DNA is TGTGCCAGCAGCCAAGCTCCAGGGGGCAGGGGAACCCAGCATTTT. It encodes CASSQAPGGRGTQHF. This chain uses TRBV3-1 (or the pseudogene TRBV3-2) with TRBJ1-5; 8 bases line up with TRBD1. Germline-derived CDR1 and CDR2 are LGHDT and YNNKEL (reference sequence). Trimming took 1 base from V and 11 from J; bases not matched to a gene: 10. This CDR3 contains 15 residues.

This sequence joins TRBV5-1 and TRBJ2-3; 11 bases fit TRBD2. The J segment lost 5 bases and the V segment lost 0 bases, leaving 8 bases of the junction unmatched. Germline CDR1 reads SGHRS; CDR2 reads YFSETQ. This CDR3 comprises 17 residues. CDR3 sequence: CASSLELAGGPGDTQYF. The CDR3 DNA reads as TGCGCCAGCAGCTTGGAGTTAGCGGGGGGGCCGGGAGATACGCAGTATTTT.

The chain recombines TRBV3-1 (or the pseudogene TRBV3-2) with TRBJ2-6, with D possibly called TRBD1 or TRBD2 (5 bases each). The V gene lost 7 bases and the J gene lost 1 base, with 11 bases spanning the gap. Per the germline V gene, CDR1 is LGHDT and CDR2 is YNNKEL (reference sequence). The CDR3 runs to 15 residues. The CDR3 sequence is CASNLEGSGANVLTF. The CDR3 bases are TGTGCCAGCAACCTAGAGGGGTCTGGGGCCAACGTCCTGACTTTC.

This chain connects TRBV7-8 to TRBJ1-2; D is uncertain. The CDR3 has 14 residues. Germline CDR1 SGHVS, CDR2 FQNEAQ. V was pared by 6 bases and J by 1 base, with 12 bases between. As DNA, the CDR3 is TGTGCCAGCAGTTCTAATCGAAATAACTATGGCTACACCTTC. It translates to CASSSNRNNYGYTF.

This chain links TRBV6-2 or TRBV6-3 with TRBJ2-1; possibly TRBD2 for D (7 bases). Per germline, CDR1 MNHEY and CDR2 SVGEGT. The CDR3 length is 16 residues. V was shortened by 5 bases and J by 4 bases, with 18 bases between the two germline ends. CDR3 coding DNA: TGTGCCAGCAGTACCCCGGGGAGGGGGGGTTACAATGAGCAGTTCTTC. Amino acid sequence: CASSTPGRGGYNEQFF.